This T cell receptor beta chain was retrieved from a study of CXCR3-negative and CXCR3-positive naive CD8 T cells. Overall study findings and caveats: CXCR3-positive naive cells had TRB CDR3s that were more hydrophobic than CXCR3-negative naive cells had. Naive subsets did not differ in surface CD5, and TRB CDR3 properties served to infer TCR strength. Memory CD8+ cells showed much lower diversity, while both naive subsets were comparably high. After cryopreservation, expression of CXCR3 was partially reduced, and most assays were run with fresh PBMCs.

About this clonotype itself: The target antigen is unknown.

Carrying UMI labels, the TRB cDNA libraries were prepared through 5' RACE. TCRdb reprocessed the 5' RACE reads and keeps a single row for each CDR3 protein, giving no DNA. Its clone listing holds roughly 100,000 distinct CDR3 sequences. Looked up from germline, CDR1 is LGHDT and CDR2 is YNNKEL (reference sequence). This CDR3 has 15 residues. Sorting yielded triplicates of about 300,000 cells for each CD8+ T cell subset. The TCR originated in a human donor in good health. Some clones in this sample may be carry-over from other donors' samples. Specimen: naive CXCR3+ CD8+ T cells from blood. Documented subset: CD45RO-CCR7+CD27+CD95- naive CD8+ T cells expressing CXCR3 (TNR3+). J is TRBJ2-7 and V is TRBV3-1; TCRdb picks TRBD1, but there is no DNA to check that call. The CDR3 sequence is CASSHGQATSYEQYF.